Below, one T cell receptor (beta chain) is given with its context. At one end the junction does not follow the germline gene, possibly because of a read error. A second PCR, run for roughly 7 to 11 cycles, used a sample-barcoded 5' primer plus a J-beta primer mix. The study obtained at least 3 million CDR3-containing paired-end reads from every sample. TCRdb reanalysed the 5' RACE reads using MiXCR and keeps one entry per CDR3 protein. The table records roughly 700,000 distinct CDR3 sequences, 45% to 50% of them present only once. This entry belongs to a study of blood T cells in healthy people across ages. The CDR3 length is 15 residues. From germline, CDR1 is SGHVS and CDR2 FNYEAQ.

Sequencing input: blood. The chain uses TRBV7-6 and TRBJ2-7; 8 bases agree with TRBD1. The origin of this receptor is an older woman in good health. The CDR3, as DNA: TGTGCCAGCAGCGTAGCAGGGGGCGCTTCCTACGAGCAGTACTTC. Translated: CASSVAGGASYEQYF.